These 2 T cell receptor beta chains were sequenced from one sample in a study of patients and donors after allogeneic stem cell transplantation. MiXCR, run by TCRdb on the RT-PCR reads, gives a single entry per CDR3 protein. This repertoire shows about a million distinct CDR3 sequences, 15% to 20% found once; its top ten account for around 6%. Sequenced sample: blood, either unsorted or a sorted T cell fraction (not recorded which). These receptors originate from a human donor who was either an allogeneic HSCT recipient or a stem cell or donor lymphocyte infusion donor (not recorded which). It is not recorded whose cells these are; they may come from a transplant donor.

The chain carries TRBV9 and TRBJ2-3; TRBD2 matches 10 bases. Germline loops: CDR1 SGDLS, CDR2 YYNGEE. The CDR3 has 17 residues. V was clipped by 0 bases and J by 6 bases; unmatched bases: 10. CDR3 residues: CASSVAFTSGVPDTQYF. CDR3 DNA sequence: TGTGCCAGCAGCGTAGCTTTCACTAGCGGGGTACCCGATACGCAGTATTTT.

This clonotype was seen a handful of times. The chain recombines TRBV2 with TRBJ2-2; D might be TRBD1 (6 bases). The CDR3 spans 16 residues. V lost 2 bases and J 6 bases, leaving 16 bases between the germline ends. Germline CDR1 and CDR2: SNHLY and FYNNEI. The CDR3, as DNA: TGTGCCAGCAGTGAAACAGGGTCCAGCGGACCCGGGGAGCTGTTTTTT. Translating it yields CASSETGSSGPGELFF.